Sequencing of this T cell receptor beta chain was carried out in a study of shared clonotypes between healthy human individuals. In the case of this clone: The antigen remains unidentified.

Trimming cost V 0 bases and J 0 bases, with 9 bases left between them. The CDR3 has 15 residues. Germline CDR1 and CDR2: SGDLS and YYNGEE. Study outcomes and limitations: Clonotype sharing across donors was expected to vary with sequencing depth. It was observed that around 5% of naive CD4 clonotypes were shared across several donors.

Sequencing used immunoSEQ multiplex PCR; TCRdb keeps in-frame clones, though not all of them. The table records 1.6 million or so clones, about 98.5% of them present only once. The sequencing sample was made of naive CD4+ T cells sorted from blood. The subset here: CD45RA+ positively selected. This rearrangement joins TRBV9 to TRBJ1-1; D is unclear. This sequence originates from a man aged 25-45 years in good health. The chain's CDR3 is CASSVENGVNTEAFF. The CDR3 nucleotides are TGTGCCAGCAGCGTAGAGAACGGCGTGAACACTGAAGCTTTCTTT.